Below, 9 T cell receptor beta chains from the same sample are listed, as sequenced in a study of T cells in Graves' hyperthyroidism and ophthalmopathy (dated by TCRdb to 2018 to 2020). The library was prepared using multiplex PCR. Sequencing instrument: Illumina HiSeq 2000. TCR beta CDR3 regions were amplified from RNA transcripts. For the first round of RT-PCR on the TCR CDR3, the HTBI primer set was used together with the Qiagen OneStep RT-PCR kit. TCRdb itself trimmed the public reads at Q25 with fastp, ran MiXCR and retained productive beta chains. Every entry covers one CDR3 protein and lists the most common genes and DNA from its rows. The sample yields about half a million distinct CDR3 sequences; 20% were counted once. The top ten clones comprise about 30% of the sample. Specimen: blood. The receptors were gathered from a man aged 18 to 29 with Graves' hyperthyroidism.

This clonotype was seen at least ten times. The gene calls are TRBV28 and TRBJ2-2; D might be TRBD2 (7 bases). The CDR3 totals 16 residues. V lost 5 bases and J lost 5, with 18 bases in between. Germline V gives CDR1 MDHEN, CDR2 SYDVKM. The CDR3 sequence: CASSLPRGGRTGELFF. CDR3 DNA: TGTGCCAGCAGTCTCCCAAGGGGGGGCCGAACCGGGGAGCTGTTTTTT.

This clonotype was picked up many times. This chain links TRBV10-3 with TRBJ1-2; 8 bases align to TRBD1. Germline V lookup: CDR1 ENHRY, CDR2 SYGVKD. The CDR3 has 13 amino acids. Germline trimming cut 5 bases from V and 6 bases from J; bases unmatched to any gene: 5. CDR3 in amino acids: CAISYGQGDGYTF. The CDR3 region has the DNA TGTGCCATCAGTTACGGACAGGGTGATGGCTACACCTTC.

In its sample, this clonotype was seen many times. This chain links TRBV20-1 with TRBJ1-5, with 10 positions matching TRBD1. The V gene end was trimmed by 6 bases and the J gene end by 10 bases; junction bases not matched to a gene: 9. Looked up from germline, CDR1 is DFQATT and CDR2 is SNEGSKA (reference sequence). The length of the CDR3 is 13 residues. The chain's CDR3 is CSAQAGQGKPQHF. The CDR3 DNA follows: TGCAGTGCCCAGGCGGGACAGGGGAAACCCCAGCATTTT.

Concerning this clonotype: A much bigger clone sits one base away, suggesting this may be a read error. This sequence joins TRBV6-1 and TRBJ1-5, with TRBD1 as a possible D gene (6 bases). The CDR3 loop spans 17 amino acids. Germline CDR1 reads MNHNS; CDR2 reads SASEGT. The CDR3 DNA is TGTGCCAGCAGTGCCCATCGGTCGGCAGGGGACTCACAGCCCCAGCGTTTT. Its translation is CASSAHRSAGDSQPQRF.

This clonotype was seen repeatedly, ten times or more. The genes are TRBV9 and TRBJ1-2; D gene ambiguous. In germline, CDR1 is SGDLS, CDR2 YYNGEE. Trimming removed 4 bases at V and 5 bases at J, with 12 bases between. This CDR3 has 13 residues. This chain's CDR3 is CASSPWGIYGYTF. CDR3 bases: TGTGCCAGCAGCCCCTGGGGAATATATGGCTACACCTTC. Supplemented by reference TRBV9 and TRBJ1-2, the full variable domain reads DSGVTQTPKHLITATGQRVTLRCSPRSGDLSVYWYQQSLDQGLQFLIQYYNGEERAKGNILERFSAQQFPDLHSELNLSSLELGDSALYFCASSPWGIYGYTFGSGTRLTVV.

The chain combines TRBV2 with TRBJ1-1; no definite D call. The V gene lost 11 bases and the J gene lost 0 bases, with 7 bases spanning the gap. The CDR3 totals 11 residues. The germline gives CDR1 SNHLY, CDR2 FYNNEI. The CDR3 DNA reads TGTGCCTGCAAACTGAACACTGAAGCTTTCTTT. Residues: CACKLNTEAFF. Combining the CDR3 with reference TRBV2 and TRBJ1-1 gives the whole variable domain EPEVTQTPSHQVTQMGQEVILRCVPISNHLYFYWYRQILGQKVEFLVSFYNNEISEKSEIFDDQFSVERPDGSNFTLKIRSTKLEDSAMYFCACKLNTEAFFGQGTRLTVV.

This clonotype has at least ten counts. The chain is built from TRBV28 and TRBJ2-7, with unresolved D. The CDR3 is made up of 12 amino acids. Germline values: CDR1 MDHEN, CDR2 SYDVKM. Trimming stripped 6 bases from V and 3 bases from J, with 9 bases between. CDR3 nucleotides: TGTGCCAGCAGGAATCCCCTCTACGAGCAGTACTTC. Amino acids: CASRNPLYEQYF.

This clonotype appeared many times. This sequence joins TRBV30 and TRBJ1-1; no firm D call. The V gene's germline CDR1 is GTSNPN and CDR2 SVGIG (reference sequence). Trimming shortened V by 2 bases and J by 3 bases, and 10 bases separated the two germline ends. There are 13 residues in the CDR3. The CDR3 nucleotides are TGTGCCTGGAGTCCTGTCAAGGACACTGAAGCTTTCTTT. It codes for CAWSPVKDTEAFF.

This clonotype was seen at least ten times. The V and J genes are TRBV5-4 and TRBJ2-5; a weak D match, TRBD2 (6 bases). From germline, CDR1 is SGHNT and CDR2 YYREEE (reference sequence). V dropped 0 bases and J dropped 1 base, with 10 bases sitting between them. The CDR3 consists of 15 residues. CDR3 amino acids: CASSLDGGIQETQYF. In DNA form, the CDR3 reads TGTGCCAGCAGCTTGGACGGCGGGATCCAAGAGACCCAGTACTTC.